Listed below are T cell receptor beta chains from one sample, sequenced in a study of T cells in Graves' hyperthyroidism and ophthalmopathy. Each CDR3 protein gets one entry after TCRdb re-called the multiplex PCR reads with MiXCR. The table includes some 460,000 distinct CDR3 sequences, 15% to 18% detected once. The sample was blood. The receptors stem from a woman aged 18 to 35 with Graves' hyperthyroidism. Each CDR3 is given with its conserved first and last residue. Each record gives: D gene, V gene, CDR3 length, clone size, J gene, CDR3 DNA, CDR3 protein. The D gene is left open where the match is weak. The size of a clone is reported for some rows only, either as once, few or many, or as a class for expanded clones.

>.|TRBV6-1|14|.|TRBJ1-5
TGTGCCAGCAGGGCCCCGGGGAGCAATCAGCCCCAGCATTTT
CASRAPGSNQPQHF
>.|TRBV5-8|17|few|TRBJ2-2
TGTGCCAGCAGCTTGAGTCTCAAGTCGGGATTCGCCGGGGAGCTGTTTTTT
CASSLSLKSGFAGELFF
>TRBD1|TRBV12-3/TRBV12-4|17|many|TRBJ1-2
TGTGCCAGCAGTTTAGGGGGTTGGGACAGCACCCTTCATGGCTACACCTTC
CASSLGGWDSTLHGYTF
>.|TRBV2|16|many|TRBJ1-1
TGTGCCAGCAGTGCAGAGGGGGGCGGGGTGAACACTGAAGCTTTCTTT
CASSAEGGGVNTEAFF
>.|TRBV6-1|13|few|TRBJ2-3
TGTGCCAGCGTTTACGGGGTTACAGATACGCAGTATTTT
CASVYGVTDTQYF
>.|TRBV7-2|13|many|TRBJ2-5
TGTGCCAGCAGCTTAGTGCCACAAGAGACCCAGTACTTC
CASSLVPQETQYF
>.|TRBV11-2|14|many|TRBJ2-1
TGTGCCAGCAGCCCCGCGCTAGATTACAATGAGCAGTTCTTC
CASSPALDYNEQFF
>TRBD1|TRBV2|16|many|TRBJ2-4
TGTGCCAGCAGTGTTTACAGGGGCGTAGCCAAAAACATTCAGTACTTC
CASSVYRGVAKNIQYF
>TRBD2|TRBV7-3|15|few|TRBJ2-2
TGTGCCAGCAGCGTCCGAGCGGGAGGGGCCGGGGAGCTGTTTTTT
CASSVRAGGAGELFF
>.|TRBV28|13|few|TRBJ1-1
TGTGCCAGCAGCCCACCGAGGAACACTGAAGCTTTCTTT
CASSPPRNTEAFF
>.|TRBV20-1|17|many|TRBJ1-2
TGCAGTGCTAGAGATTTGGCGGGGGATCCGCTACTCTATGGCTACACCTTC
CSARDLAGDPLLYGYTF
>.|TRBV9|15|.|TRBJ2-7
TGTGCCAGCAGCGTAGATGTCCTTTCTGGCTACGAGCAGTACTTC
CASSVDVLSGYEQYF
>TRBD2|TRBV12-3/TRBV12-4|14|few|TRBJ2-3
TGTGCCAGCAGTCCGGGAGGGGGAGAGAGTACGCAGTATTTT
CASSPGGGESTQYF
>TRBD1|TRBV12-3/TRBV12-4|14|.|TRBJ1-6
TGTGCCAGCAGCAGGACAGGGGTTTATTCACCCCTCCACTTT
CASSRTGVYSPLHF
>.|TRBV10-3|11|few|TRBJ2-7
TGTGCCATCAGTGGCCAGAACGAGCAGTACTTC
CAISGQNEQYF
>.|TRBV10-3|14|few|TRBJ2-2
TGTGCCATCATGGGGTTATCAAACACCGGGGAGCTGTTTTTT
CAIMGLSNTGELFF
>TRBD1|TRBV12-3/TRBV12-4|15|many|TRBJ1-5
TGTGCCAGCAACCTGGGACAGTATAGCAATCAGCCCCAGCATTTT
CASNLGQYSNQPQHF
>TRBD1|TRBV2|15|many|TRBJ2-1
TGTGCCAGCAAATCCCAACAGGGGGTTAACAATGAGCAGTTCTTC
CASKSQQGVNNEQFF
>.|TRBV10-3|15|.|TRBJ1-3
TGTGCCATCAGTGACGTCAGTAGCTCTGGAAACACCATATATTTT
CAISDVSSSGNTIYF
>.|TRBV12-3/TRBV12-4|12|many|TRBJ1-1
TGTGCCAGCAGCGTAGGGGTCACTGAAGCTTTCTTT
CASSVGVTEAFF
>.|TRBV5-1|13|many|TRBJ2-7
TGCGCCAGCGGTGCGGACAACTCCTACGAGCAGTACTTC
CASGADNSYEQYF
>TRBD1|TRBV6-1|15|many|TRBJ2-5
TGTGCCAGCAGGGGGTTGGGGACAGGGGAAGAGACCCAGTACTTC
CASRGLGTGEETQYF
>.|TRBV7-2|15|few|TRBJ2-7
TGTGCCAGCAGCCGAAGCGGAGGGCTGGACTACGAGCAGTACTTC
CASSRSGGLDYEQYF